Below, one TCR beta chain is given with its context. This record comes from a study of technical replicates of blood from a few donors. The CDR3 covers 15 residues. The trim removed 4 bases at V and 10 bases at J, leaving 10 bases unmatched. Germline CDR1 and CDR2: ENHRY and SYGVKD. Produced via immunoSEQ multiplex PCR; TCRdb's table is partial and in-frame only. The sample yields over 85,000 clones, 94% seen once. This TCR came from a human donor in good health. Sample: T cells isolated from PBMCs. The chain carries TRBV10-3 and TRBJ2-1, with 10 nucleotides matching TRBD2. The CDR3 DNA is TGTGCCATCAGTGCATCAGCGGGGGGGCTCTGGGAGCAGTTCTTC. Its translation: CAISASAGGLWEQFF.